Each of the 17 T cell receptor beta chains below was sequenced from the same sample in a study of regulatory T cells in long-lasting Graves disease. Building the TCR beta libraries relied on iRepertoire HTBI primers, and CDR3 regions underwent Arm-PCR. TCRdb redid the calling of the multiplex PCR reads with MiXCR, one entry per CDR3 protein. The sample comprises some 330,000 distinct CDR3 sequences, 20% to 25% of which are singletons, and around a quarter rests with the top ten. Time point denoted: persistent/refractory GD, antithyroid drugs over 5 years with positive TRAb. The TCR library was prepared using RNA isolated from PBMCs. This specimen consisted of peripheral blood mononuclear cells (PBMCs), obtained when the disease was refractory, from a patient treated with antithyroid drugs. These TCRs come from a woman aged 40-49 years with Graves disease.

This CDR3 is CATQGRGRGRPVNTGELFF. CDR3 nucleotides: TGTGCCACCCAGGGGCGGGGCAGGGGGCGACCGGTAAACACCGGGGAGCTGTTTTTT. The chain is built from TRBV10-3 and TRBJ2-2, with 8 bases aligning to TRBD1. In germline, CDR1 is ENHRY, CDR2 SYGVKD. This CDR3 has 19 residues. V lost 10 bases to trimming and J lost 2 bases; unmatched junction nucleotides: 21.

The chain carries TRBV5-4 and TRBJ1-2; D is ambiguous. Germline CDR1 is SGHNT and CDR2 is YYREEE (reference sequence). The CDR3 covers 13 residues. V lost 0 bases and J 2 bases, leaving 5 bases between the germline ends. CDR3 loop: CASSLVGNYGYTF. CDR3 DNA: TGTGCCAGCAGCTTGGTGGGGAACTATGGCTACACCTTC.

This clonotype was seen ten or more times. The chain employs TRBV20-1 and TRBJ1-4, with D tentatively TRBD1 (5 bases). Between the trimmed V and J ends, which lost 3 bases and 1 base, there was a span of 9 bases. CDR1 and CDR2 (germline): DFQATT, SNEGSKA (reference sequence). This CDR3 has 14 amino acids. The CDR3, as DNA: TGCAGTGCTAGTAGGGGCGTAACTAATGAAAAACTGTTTTTT. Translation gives CSASRGVTNEKLFF.

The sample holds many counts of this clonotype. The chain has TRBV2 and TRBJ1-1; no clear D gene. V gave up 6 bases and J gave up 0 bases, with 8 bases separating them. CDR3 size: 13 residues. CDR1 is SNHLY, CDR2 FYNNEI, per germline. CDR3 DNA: TGTGCCAGCAGGTGGACGGTGAACACTGAAGCTTTCTTT. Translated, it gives CASRWTVNTEAFF.

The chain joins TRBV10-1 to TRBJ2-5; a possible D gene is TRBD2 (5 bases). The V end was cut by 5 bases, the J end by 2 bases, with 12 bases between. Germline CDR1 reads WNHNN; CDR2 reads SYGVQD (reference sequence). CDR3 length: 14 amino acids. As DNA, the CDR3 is TGCGCCAGCAGTACCGAGGGTGCGCAAGAGACCCAGTACTTC. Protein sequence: CASSTEGAQETQYF.

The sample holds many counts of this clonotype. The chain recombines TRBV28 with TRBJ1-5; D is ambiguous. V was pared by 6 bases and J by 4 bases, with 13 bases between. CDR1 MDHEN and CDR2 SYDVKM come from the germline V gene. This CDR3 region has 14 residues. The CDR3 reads CASSLKGYNQPQHF. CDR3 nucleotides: TGTGCCAGCAGCTTAAAAGGCTATAATCAGCCCCAGCATTTT.

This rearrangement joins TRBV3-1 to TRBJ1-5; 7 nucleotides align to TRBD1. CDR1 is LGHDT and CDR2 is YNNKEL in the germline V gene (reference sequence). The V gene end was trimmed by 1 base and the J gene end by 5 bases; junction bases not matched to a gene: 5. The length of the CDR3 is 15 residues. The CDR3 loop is CASSQGAGGDQPQHF. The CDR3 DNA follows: TGTGCCAGCAGCCAAGGGGCAGGGGGGGATCAGCCCCAGCATTTT.

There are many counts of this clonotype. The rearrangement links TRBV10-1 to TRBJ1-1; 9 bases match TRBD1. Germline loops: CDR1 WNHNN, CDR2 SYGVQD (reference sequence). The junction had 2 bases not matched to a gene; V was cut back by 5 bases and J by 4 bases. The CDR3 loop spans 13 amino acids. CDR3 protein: CASSYRGPTEAFF. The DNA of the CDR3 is TGCGCCAGCAGTTACAGGGGGCCCACTGAAGCTTTCTTT.

The CDR3 is CASSEGTYEQYF. CDR3 nucleotides: TGTGCCAGCAGCGAAGGAACCTACGAGCAGTACTTC. The J gene is TRBJ2-7, the V gene TRBV3-1; D gene unclear. The CDR3 has 12 amino acids. Looked up from germline, CDR1 is LGHDT and CDR2 is YNNKEL (reference sequence). The V and J ends lost 5 bases and 2 bases respectively, with 7 bases between them.

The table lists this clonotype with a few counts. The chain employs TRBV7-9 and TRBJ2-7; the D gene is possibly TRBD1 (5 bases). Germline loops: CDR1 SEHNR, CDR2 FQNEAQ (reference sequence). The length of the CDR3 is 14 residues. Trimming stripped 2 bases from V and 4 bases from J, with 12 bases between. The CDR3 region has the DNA TGTGCCAGCAGCTTACCAGCGACAGCTTACGAGCAGTACTTC. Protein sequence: CASSLPATAYEQYF.

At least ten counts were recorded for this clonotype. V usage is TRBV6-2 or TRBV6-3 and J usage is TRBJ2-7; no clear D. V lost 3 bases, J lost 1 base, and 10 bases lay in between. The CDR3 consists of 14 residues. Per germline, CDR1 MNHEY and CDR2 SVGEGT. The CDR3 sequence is CASSYQDGSYEQYF. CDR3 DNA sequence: TGTGCCAGCAGTTATCAGGACGGGTCCTACGAGCAGTACTTC.

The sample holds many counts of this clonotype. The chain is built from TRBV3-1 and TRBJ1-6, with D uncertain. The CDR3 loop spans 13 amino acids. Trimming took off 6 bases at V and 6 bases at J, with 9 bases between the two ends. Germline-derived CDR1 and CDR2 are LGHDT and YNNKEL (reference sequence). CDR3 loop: CASRRAFNSPLHF. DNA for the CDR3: TGTGCCAGCAGGAGGGCCTTTAATTCACCCCTCCACTTT. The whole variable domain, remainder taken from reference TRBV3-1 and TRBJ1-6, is DTAVSQTPKYLVTQMGNDKSIKCEQNLGHDTMYWYKQDSKKFLKIMFSYNNKELIINETVPNRFSPKSPDKAHLNLHINSLELGDSAVYFCASRRAFNSPLHFGNGTRLTVT.

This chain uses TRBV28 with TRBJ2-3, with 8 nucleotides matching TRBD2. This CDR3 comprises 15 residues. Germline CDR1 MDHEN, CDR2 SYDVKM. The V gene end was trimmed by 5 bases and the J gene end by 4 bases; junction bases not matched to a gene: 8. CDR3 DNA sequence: TGTGCCAGCAGTCCGCGGGGGGTTGTTTCAGATACGCAGTATTTT. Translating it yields CASSPRGVVSDTQYF.

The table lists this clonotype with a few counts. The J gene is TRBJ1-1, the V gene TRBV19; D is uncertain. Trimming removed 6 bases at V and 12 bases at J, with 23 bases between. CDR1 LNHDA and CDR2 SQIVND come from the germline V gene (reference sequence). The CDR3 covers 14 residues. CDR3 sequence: CASRPIAGPPSPFF. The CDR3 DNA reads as TGTGCCAGTAGGCCGATCGCCGGACCCCCCTCTCCTTTCTTT.

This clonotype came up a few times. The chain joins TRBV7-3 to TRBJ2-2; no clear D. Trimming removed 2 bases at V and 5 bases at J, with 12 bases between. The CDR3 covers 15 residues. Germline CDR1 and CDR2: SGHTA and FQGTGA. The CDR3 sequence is CASSLGLGETGELFF. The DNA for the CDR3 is TGTGCCAGCAGCTTAGGGCTAGGAGAGACCGGGGAGCTGTTTTTT.

CDR3 bases: TGTGCCAGCAGACCTCCAGGGGACCAGGGCTATGGCTACACCTTC. Amino acid sequence: CASRPPGDQGYGYTF. The chain uses TRBV28 and TRBJ1-2, with a tentative D call TRBD1 (6 bases). The CDR3 is 15 amino acids. V lost 6 bases, J lost 4 bases, and 18 bases lay in between. Per the germline V gene, CDR1 is MDHEN and CDR2 is SYDVKM.

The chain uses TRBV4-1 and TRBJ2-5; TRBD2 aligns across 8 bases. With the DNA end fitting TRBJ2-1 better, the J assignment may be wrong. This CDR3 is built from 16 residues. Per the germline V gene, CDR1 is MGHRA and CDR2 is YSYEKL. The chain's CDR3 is CASSPRGGLQYNEQFF. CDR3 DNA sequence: TGCGCCAGCAGCCCCCGGGGGGGACTGCAGTACAATGAGCAGTTCTTC.